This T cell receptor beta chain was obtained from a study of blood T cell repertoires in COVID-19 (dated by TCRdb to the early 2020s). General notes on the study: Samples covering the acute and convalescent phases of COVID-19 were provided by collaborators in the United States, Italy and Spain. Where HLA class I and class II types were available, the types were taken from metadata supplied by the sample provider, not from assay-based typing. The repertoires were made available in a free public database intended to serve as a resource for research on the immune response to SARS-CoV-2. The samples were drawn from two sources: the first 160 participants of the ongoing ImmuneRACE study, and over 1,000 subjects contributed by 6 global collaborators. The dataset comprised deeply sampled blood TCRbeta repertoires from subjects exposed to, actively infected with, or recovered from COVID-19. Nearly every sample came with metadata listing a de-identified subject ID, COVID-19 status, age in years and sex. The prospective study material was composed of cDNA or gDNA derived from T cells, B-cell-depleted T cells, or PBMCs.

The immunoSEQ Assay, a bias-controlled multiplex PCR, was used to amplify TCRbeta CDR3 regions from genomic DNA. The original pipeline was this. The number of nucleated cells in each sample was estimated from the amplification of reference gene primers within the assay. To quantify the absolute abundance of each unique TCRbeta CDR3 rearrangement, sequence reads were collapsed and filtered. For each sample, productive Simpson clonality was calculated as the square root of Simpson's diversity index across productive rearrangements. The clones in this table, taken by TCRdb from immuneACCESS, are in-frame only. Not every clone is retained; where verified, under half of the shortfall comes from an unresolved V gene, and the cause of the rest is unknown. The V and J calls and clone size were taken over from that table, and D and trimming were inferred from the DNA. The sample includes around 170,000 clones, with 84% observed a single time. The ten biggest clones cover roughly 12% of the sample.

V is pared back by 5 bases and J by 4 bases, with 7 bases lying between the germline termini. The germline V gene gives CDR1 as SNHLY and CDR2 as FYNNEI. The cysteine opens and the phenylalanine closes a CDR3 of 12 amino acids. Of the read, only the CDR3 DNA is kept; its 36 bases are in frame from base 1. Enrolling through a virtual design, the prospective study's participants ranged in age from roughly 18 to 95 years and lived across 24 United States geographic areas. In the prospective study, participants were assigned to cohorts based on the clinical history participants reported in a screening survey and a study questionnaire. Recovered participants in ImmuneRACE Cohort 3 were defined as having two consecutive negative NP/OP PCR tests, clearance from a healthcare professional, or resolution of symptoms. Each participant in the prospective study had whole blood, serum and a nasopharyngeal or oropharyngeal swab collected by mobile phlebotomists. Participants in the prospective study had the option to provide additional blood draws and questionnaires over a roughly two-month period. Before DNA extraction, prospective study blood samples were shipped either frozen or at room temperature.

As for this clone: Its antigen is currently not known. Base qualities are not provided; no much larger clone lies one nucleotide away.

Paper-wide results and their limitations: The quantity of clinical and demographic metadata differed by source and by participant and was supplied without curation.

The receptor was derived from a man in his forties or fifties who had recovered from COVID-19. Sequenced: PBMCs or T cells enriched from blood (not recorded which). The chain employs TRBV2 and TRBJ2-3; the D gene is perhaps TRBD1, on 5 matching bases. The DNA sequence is TGTGCCAGCAGTCAGGGTCCAGATACGCAGTATTTT. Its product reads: CASSQGPDTQYF.